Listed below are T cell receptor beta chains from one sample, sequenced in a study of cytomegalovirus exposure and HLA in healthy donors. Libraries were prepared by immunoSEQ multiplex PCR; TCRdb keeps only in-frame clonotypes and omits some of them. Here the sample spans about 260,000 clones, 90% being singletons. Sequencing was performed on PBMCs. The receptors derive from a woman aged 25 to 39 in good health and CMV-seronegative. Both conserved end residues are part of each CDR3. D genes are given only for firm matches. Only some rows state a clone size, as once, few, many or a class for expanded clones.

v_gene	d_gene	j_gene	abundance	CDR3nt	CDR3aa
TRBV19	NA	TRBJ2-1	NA	TGTGCCAGTAGTATAGAGGGGAGTCAGTCCTACAATGAGCAGTTCTTC	CASSIEGSQSYNEQFF
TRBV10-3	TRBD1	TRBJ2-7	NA	TGTGCCATCAGTCAAACCGGGACAGGGAGCTACGAGCAGTACTTC	CAISQTGTGSYEQYF
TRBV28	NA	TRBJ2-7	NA	TGTGCCAGCAGTTTACCGCAGGGCCCCTACGAGCAGTACTTC	CASSLPQGPYEQYF
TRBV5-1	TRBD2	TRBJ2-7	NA	TGCGCCAGCAGCTTAGCGGGAGGGCCCTACGAGCAGTACTTC	CASSLAGGPYEQYF
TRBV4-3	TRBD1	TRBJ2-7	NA	TGCGCCAGCAGCGTAGAGACAGGGGCCTACGAGCAGTACTTC	CASSVETGAYEQYF
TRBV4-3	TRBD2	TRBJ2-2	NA	TGCGCCAGCAGCCCCTTCGGGACTAGCGGGAGGAAAACCGGGGAGCTGTTTTTT	CASSPFGTSGRKTGELFF
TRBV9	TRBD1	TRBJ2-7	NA	TGTGCCAGCAGCGTCGGGGACAGGGCCTACGAGCAGTACTTC	CASSVGDRAYEQYF
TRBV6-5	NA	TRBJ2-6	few	TGTGCCAGCAGTCACAAGAACTCTGGGGCCAACGTCCTGACTTTC	CASSHKNSGANVLTF
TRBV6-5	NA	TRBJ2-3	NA	TGTGCCAGCAGTTACCAAAAGGGGCGCACAGATACGCAGTATTTT	CASSYQKGRTDTQYF
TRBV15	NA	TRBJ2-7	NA	TGTGCCACCAGCAGAGATCTCGCCCAACAAATGTACGAGCAGTACTTC	CATSRDLAQQMYEQYF
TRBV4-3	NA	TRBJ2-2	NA	TGCGCCAGCAGCCAAGGGACGAACACCGGGGAGCTGTTTTTT	CASSQGTNTGELFF
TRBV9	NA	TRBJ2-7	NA	TGTGCCAGCAGTACGGGCAGGGGCAACGAGCAGTACTTC	CASSTGRGNEQYF
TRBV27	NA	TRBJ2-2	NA	TGTGCCAGCAGTCCATTGGACAGCGGGGAGCTGTTTTTT	CASSPLDSGELFF
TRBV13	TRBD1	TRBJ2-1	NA	TGTGCCAGCAGCTTTAGGGGGCGGGATGAGCAGTTCTTC	CASSFRGRDEQFF
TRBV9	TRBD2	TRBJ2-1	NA	TGTGCCAGCAGCTCTCCTACTAGCGGGAGGGCCAGCGCCTACAATGAGCAGTTCTTC	CASSSPTSGRASAYNEQFF
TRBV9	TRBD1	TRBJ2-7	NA	TGTGCCAGCAGCGCCGGGACAGGTAGCTCCTACGAGCAGTACTTC	CASSAGTGSSYEQYF
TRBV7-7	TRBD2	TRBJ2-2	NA	TGTGCCAGCAGCCCTCGGGGACTAGCGGTCCCTGGGCGGACCGGGGAGCTGTTTTTT	CASSPRGLAVPGRTGELFF
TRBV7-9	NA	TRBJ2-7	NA	TGTGCCAGCGGAGCCTCCTACGAGCAGTACTTC	CASGASYEQYF
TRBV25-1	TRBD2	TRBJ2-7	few	TGTGCCACCGAACTCGGACTAGCGGGAGCTCACGAGCAGTACTTC	CATELGLAGAHEQYF
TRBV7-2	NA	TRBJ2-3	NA	TGTGCCAGCAGCTTAATGGGGGCTGAGGGGGATACGCAGTATTTT	CASSLMGAEGDTQYF
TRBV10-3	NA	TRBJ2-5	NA	TGTGCCATCAGTGATCTGGAGACCCAGTACTTC	CAISDLETQYF
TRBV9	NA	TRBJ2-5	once	TGTGCCAGCAGCGCCCTGCTAAGTGACGGAGAGACCCAGTACTTC	CASSALLSDGETQYF
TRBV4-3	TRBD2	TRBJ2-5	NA	TGCGCCAGCAGCCAAGACGCGGGAGGGCCCAAAGAGACCCAGTACTTC	CASSQDAGGPKETQYF
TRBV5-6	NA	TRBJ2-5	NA	TGTGCCAGCACCCTTGGGGGATCAGAGACCCAGTACTTC	CASTLGGSETQYF
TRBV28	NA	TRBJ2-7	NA	TGTGCCAGCAGCCTAGGAGGGTTATCCTACGAGCAGTACTTC	CASSLGGLSYEQYF
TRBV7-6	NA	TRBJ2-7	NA	TGTGCCAGCAGCCATGACCGGCAGGGCTACGAGCAGTACTTC	CASSHDRQGYEQYF
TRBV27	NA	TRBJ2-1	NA	TGTGCCAGCAGTTTAGGCAGGGGTTCACCCGAGTTCTTC	CASSLGRGSPEFF
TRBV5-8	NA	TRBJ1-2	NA	TGTGCCAGCAGCTTGGGGGTCACCTATGGCTACACCTTC	CASSLGVTYGYTF
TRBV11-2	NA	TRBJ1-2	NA	TGTGCCAGCAGCCCAAGACAGGAGCCGGGAGGAGGCTACACCTTC	CASSPRQEPGGGYTF
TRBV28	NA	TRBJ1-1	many	TGTGCCAGCAGTATGGGACGGGTGAACACTGAAGCTTTCTTT	CASSMGRVNTEAFF
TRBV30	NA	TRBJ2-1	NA	TGTGCCTGGAGTGTAGGGTCCTACAATGAGCAGTTCTTC	CAWSVGSYNEQFF
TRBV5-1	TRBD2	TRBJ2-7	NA	TGCGCCAGCCGCCCCGGGGGGTCCTACGAGCAGTACTTC	CASRPGGSYEQYF
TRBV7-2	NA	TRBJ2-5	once	TGTGCCAGCCTTCTGGCGCCCAACCAAGAGACCCAGTACTTC	CASLLAPNQETQYF
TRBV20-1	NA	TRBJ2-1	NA	TGCAGTGCTAGCAGAAGCAATGAGCAGTTCTTC	CSASRSNEQFF
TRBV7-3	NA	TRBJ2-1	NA	TGTGCCAGCAGCTTACACACAGGCAATGAGCAGTTCTTC	CASSLHTGNEQFF
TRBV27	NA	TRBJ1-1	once	TGTGCCAGCAGTACGGATTTAGGACGGGGTGACACTGAAGCTTTCTTT	CASSTDLGRGDTEAFF
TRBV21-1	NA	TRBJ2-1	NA	TGTGCCAGCCGACGGTTTAAAAGCGGGAGCCAGCCCAATGAGCAGTTCTTC	CASRRFKSGSQPNEQFF
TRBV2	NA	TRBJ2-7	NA	TGTGCCAGCAGTGAAATAGGGGCCTACTACGAGCAGTACTTC	CASSEIGAYYEQYF
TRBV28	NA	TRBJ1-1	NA	TGTGCCAGCAATGCGGGAGTCGGAACTGAAGCTTTCTTT	CASNAGVGTEAFF